This TCR beta chain comes out of a study of T cell responses to AZD1222 COVID-19 vaccine. Repertoires were generated with immunoSEQ multiplex PCR, while TCRdb's copy carries only in-frame clones and drops some. The top ten clones hold about 3% of a sample with over 85,000 clones, less than 95% of them seen once. The CDR3 is made up of 16 amino acids. CDR1 is SEHNR, CDR2 FQNEAQ, per germline (reference sequence). V shed 5 bases and J 3 bases; nucleotides not matched to a gene: 9. The receptor was derived from an adult who received the AZD1222 COVID-19 vaccine. This chain links TRBV7-9 with TRBJ1-5, with 8 bases matching TRBD1. The material sequenced was peripheral blood, taken 28 days after the second AZD1222 dose. The CDR3, as DNA: TGTGCCAGCAGCCGAAACAGGGGGACGAACAATCAGCCCCAGCATTTT. Amino acid sequence: CASSRNRGTNNQPQHF.